Each of the 8 T cell receptor beta chains below was sequenced from the same sample in a study of T cells in Graves' hyperthyroidism and ophthalmopathy. The investigators amplified TCR beta CDR3 regions from RNA transcripts. HTBI primers were the set used in a first-round RT-PCR of the TCR CDR3. MiXCR, run by TCRdb on the multiplex PCR reads, gives a single entry per CDR3 protein. The sample records 35,000 to 45,000 distinct CDR3 sequences, around 50% being singletons. Sequencing was performed on blood. These receptors were obtained from a middle-aged man with Graves' ophthalmopathy.

The chain carries TRBV20-1 and TRBJ1-4; D gene uncertain. V was cut by 3 bases and J by 10 bases, with 18 bases left in between. This CDR3 region has 14 residues. Germline values: CDR1 DFQATT, CDR2 SNEGSKA (reference sequence). CDR3 sequence (DNA): TGCAGTGCTAGCCCTAGCGAGAGGGAAGGAAAACTGTTTTTT. Its translation: CSASPSEREGKLFF.

V gene TRBV29-1 combines with J gene TRBJ1-2, with TRBD1 identical over 8 bases. CDR1 and CDR2 (germline): SQVTM, ANQGSEA. This CDR3 has 13 residues. The trim removed 6 bases at V and 8 bases at J, leaving 11 bases unmatched. DNA for the CDR3: TGCAGCGTAACACAGGGGGACAGCTCCGGCTACACCTTC. It specifies CSVTQGDSSGYTF.

This clonotype was seen repeatedly, ten times or more. The rearrangement uses TRBV29-1 and TRBJ2-5; D perhaps matches TRBD1 (5 bases). The CDR3 extends over 12 amino acids. V dropped 4 bases and J dropped 2 bases, with 8 bases sitting between them. Germline V gives CDR1 SQVTM, CDR2 ANQGSEA. The CDR3 sequence: CSVGTNQETQYF. The DNA of the CDR3 is TGCAGCGTTGGGACAAATCAAGAGACCCAGTACTTC. The whole variable domain, filled in from reference TRBV29-1 and TRBJ2-5, reads SAVISQKPSRDICQRGTSLTIQCQVDSQVTMMFWYRQQPGQSLTLIATANQGSEATYESGFVIDKFPISRPNLTFSTLTVSNMSPEDSSIYLCSVGTNQETQYFGPGTRLLVL.

This clonotype was seen many times. This chain connects TRBV9 to TRBJ2-1, with D hard to call. This CDR3 contains 13 residues. Deletions cut 0 bases from V and 9 bases from J, with 10 bases between. CDR1 SGDLS and CDR2 YYNGEE come from the germline V gene. The CDR3 DNA is TGTGCCAGCAGCGTAGGGGGTCTCGGTGAGCAGTTCTTC. Translation gives CASSVGGLGEQFF.

The chain employs TRBV14 and TRBJ1-2, with D unclear. The length of the CDR3 is 19 residues. The V end lost 1 base, the J end lost 0 bases, and 21 bases lay between the germline ends. From germline, CDR1 is SGHDN and CDR2 FVKESK. In nucleotides, the CDR3 is TGTGCCAGCAGCCAAGTTCGGGGAACCGGGGAGCCCCCTAACTATGGCTACACCTTC. This encodes CASSQVRGTGEPPNYGYTF.

The chain carries TRBV6-6 and TRBJ2-5; possibly TRBD1 or TRBD2 for D (5 bases each). Trimming took off 4 bases at V and 5 bases at J, with 20 bases between the two ends. The CDR3 is 16 residues long. Germline values: CDR1 MNHNY, CDR2 SVGAGI (reference sequence). In nucleotides, the CDR3 is TGTGCCAGCAGTTCACCGGACGGGACCACCGGGGAGACCCAGTACTTC. This encodes CASSSPDGTTGETQYF.

This clonotype was detected only a few times. J is TRBJ2-1 and V is TRBV9; D may be TRBD1 (5 bases). V lost 0 bases, J lost 12 bases, and 22 bases lay in between. This CDR3 comprises 16 residues. Germline assignment: CDR1 SGDLS and CDR2 YYNGEE. Written as DNA, the CDR3 is TGTGCCAGCAGCGTAGGGCCCACAGGAAGGGCAGATACGCAGTTCTTC. As protein: CASSVGPTGRADTQFF. The full variable domain, completed using reference TRBV9 and TRBJ2-1, is DSGVTQTPKHLITATGQRVTLRCSPRSGDLSVYWYQQSLDQGLQFLIQYYNGEERAKGNILERFSAQQFPDLHSELNLSSLELGDSALYFCASSVGPTGRADTQFFGPGTRLTVL.

The sample holds many counts of this clonotype. This rearrangement joins TRBV4-1 to TRBJ2-5, with D possibly being TRBD1 (6 bases). The germline V and J ends were trimmed by 4 bases and 4 bases, with 16 bases remaining between them. The CDR3 is made up of 15 amino acids. Germline-derived CDR1 and CDR2 are MGHRA and YSYEKL. CDR3 sequence: CASSPLGGQRETQYF. Written as DNA, the CDR3 is TGCGCCAGCAGCCCCCTTGGGGGCCAGAGAGAGACCCAGTACTTC.